One T cell receptor (beta chain) is described in this entry. The antigen remains undetermined. Expressed TCRB transcripts were sequenced after all isolated RNA was converted to cDNA. The assay was immunoSEQ multiplex PCR, and TCRdb's table has in-frame clones only and misses some. In the table there are a few hundred thousand clones, about 10% of which are singletons. This specimen comes from a study of beta chain features in type 1 diabetes. Overall study results and limits: Whether HLA type influences TCRB rearrangement remained unresolved here. Patients with Type 1 diabetes showed moderately but significantly shorter TCRB CDR3s in all four CD4+ subsets. Patients' naive, central memory and Treg TCRB repertoires seemed closer to one another than those of healthy donors. A possible short-template PCR bias applies equally to patients and controls. Among type 1 diabetes patients, VDJ junctions had fewer insertions and more deletions.

CDR1 MNHEY and CDR2 SMNVEV come from the germline V gene (reference sequence). CDR3 length equals 17 residues. The V end was cut by 0 bases, the J end by 0 bases, with 12 bases between. This rearrangement joins TRBV27 to TRBJ2-1, with D uncertain. This TCR was sampled from a man aged 25-40 years with type 1 diabetes. The sequenced sample consisted of central memory CD4+ T cells from blood. CDR3 region: CASSLSEPVSSYNEQFF. As DNA, the CDR3 is TGTGCCAGCAGTTTATCAGAACCCGTAAGCTCCTACAATGAGCAGTTCTTC.